The 23 T cell receptor beta chains below were found in one sample sequenced in a study of glioma-infiltrating T cells after dendritic cell vaccination. Only in-frame clones appear in the TCRdb table, and some are missing; sequencing was by immunoSEQ multiplex PCR. The sample shows tens of thousands of clones, around 85% of them seen only once. Specimen: blood, collected before dendritic cell vaccination. The receptors shown here come from a human donor with glioblastoma.

The chain couples TRBV5-4 to TRBJ2-1; D not resolved. Germline loops: CDR1 SGHNT, CDR2 YYREEE (reference sequence). V was cut by 4 bases and J by 3 bases, with 5 bases left in between. CDR3 length: 12 amino acids. The CDR3 DNA sequence: TGTGCCAGCAGCCGTAACTACAATGAGCAGTTCTTC. This codes for CASSRNYNEQFF. Based on the CDR3 plus reference TRBV5-4 and TRBJ2-1, the full variable domain is ETGVTQSPTHLIKTRGQQVTLRCSSQSGHNTVSWYQQALGQGPQFIFQYYREEENGRGNFPPRFSGLQFPNYSSELNVNALELDDSALYLCASSRNYNEQFFGPGTRLTVL.

The V gene is TRBV6-1, the J gene TRBJ1-5; D uncertain. Per the germline V gene, CDR1 is MNHNS and CDR2 is SASEGT. The ends were cut back, 2 bases at V and 5 bases at J, with 16 bases in the middle. This CDR3 is built from 16 residues. CDR3 DNA sequence: TGTGCCAGCAGTGAATTCTACGGTGTTTTGCATCAGCCCCAGCATTTT. Translating gives CASSEFYGVLHQPQHF.

This clone has more than one count but fewer than ten. The chain joins TRBV6-1 to TRBJ1-3; tentative D call: TRBD1 (6 bases). This CDR3 is built from 16 residues. CDR1 and CDR2 (germline): MNHNS, SASEGT. Trimming left V 1 base short and J 0 bases short, with 10 bases between. The CDR3 loop is CASSEVLGASGNTIYF. CDR3 in DNA: TGTGCCAGCAGTGAAGTCCTGGGGGCCTCTGGAAACACCATATATTTT.

The chain recombines TRBV10-1 with TRBJ2-3, with 7 bases lining up with TRBD2. With V trimmed by 4 bases and J by 8 bases, 12 bases remained unmatched. The CDR3 loop spans 15 amino acids. CDR1 is WNHNN, CDR2 SYGVQD, per germline (reference sequence). CDR3 loop: CASSVDGRTTGTQYF. The DNA of the CDR3 is TGCGCCAGCAGTGTAGACGGGAGGACTACTGGTACGCAGTATTTT.

V usage is TRBV4-1 and J usage is TRBJ2-7; 9 bases map to TRBD1. The trim removed 2 bases at V and 6 bases at J, leaving 2 bases unmatched. This CDR3 region has 13 residues. Germline-derived CDR1 and CDR2 are MGHRA and YSYEKL. The CDR3 spells CASSQWTGAEQYF. The CDR3 nucleotides read TGCGCCAGCAGCCAATGGACAGGGGCCGAGCAGTACTTC.

This clone was picked up a small number of times. The CDR3 nucleotides read TGTGCCAGCAGCGAGCGTAGTGCCGGGGCCAACGTCCTGACTTTC. Protein product: CASSERSAGANVLTF. V is TRBV6-5 and J is TRBJ2-6; D gene ambiguous. The V end was cut by 6 bases, the J end by 4 bases, with 13 bases between. This CDR3 is built from 15 residues. In germline, CDR1 is MNHEY, CDR2 SVGAGI.

The chain combines TRBV4-2 with TRBJ1-2; 7 nucleotides align to TRBD1. CDR3 size: 15 residues. The V segment lost 3 bases and the J segment 8 bases; nucleotides outside the gene matches: 12. The V gene's germline CDR1 is LGHNA and CDR2 YNFKEQ. The CDR3 bases are TGTGCCAGCAGCCAGCCTTACAGGGGCCAGGAGGGCTACACCTTC. It yields the protein CASSQPYRGQEGYTF.

The chain is built from TRBV12-5 and TRBJ2-5; a weak D match, TRBD1 (6 bases). This CDR3 contains 14 residues. CDR1 LGHNT and CDR2 FRNRAP come from the germline V gene. Between the trimmed V and J ends, which lost 6 bases and 2 bases, there was a span of 13 bases. The CDR3, as DNA: TGTGCTAGTGGGTCCGGACAGAGTCAAGAGACCCAGTACTTC. This sequence encodes CASGSGQSQETQYF.

The chain recombines TRBV27 with TRBJ1-6; TRBD1 matches at 7 bases. The CDR3 length is 15 residues. The ends lost 3 bases at V and 4 bases at J; junction bases unmatched: 3. The germline gives CDR1 MNHEY, CDR2 SMNVEV (reference sequence). The CDR3, as DNA: TGTGCCAGCAGTTTCGCGGGACAGTATAATTCACCCCTCCACTTT. Translated: CASSFAGQYNSPLHF.

This rearrangement joins TRBV5-1 to TRBJ2-2; D possibly corresponds to TRBD2 (6 bases). Germline values: CDR1 SGHRS, CDR2 YFSETQ. CDR3 length equals 16 residues. Trimming left V 3 bases short and J 4 bases short, with 16 bases between. The CDR3 DNA reads TGCGCCAGCAGCTCGGGAGCTAGTTGGAGCACCGGGGAGCTGTTTTTT. Its translation: CASSSGASWSTGELFF.

The rearrangement links TRBV6-5 to TRBJ2-3, with TRBD2 matching over 9 bases. The junction had 5 bases not matched to a gene; V was cut back by 2 bases and J by 2 bases. Germline CDR1 MNHEY, CDR2 SVGAGI. CDR3 length: 16 amino acids. CDR3 loop: CASSYGGRGYTDTQYF. CDR3 DNA sequence: TGTGCCAGCAGTTACGGCGGGAGGGGGTACACAGATACGCAGTATTTT.

The chain is built from TRBV11-3 and TRBJ2-1; 7 nucleotides match TRBD2. This CDR3 region has 13 residues. Germline loops: CDR1 SGHNT, CDR2 YENEEA. Trimming took 10 bases from V and 4 from J; bases not matched to a gene: 7. DNA of the CDR3: TGTGCCATACGGGAGGCACCTTACAATGAGCAGTTCTTC. Translated: CAIREAPYNEQFF.

V is TRBV4-3 and J is TRBJ2-5; no reliable D call. This CDR3 comprises 15 residues. CDR1 and CDR2 (germline): LGHNA, YSLEER. Trimming left V 1 base short and J 3 bases short, with 12 bases between. The CDR3 DNA sequence: TGCGCCAGCAGCCAAGGTCCGAGGCCCGAAGAGACCCAGTACTTC. Translating gives CASSQGPRPEETQYF.

V is TRBV4-1 and J is TRBJ1-2; D perhaps matches TRBD1 (5 bases). CDR1 and CDR2 (germline): MGHRA, YSYEKL. CDR3 size: 13 residues. Trimming stripped 7 bases from V and 4 bases from J, with 13 bases between. The CDR3, as DNA: TGCGCCAGCACCCAGGGAGCTCCCTATGGCTACACCTTC. It is translated as CASTQGAPYGYTF.

In its sample, this clone was seen once. The chain uses TRBV30 and TRBJ2-7, with 9 bases aligning to TRBD2. This CDR3 has 15 amino acids. CDR1 and CDR2 from the germline V gene are GTSNPN and SVGIG (reference sequence). V lost 1 base, J lost 0 bases, and 4 bases stayed unmatched. CDR3 region: CAWSGAAGGSYEQYF. Written as DNA, the CDR3 is TGTGCCTGGAGTGGGGCAGCGGGAGGCTCCTACGAGCAGTACTTC.

This clone was seen just once. The V and J genes are TRBV27 and TRBJ2-7; TRBD1 is a possible D gene (6 bases). Between the trimmed V and J ends, which lost 3 bases and 2 bases, there was a span of 8 bases. There are 13 residues in the CDR3. Germline assignment: CDR1 MNHEY and CDR2 SMNVEV (reference sequence). In DNA, the CDR3 is TGTGCCAGCAGTTTGTACAGGGCCTACGAGCAGTACTTC. Its translation: CASSLYRAYEQYF.

This rearrangement joins TRBV5-1 to TRBJ1-5; TRBD1 aligns across 9 bases. The CDR3 covers 15 residues. The germline V gene encodes CDR1 SGHRS and CDR2 YFSETQ. V was pared by 0 bases and J by 7 bases, with 5 bases of the junction left unmatched. The CDR3, as DNA: TGCGCCAGCAGCTTGGCCACAGGGGGCGGCCAGCCCCAGCATTTT. Protein: CASSLATGGGQPQHF.

This clone was observed a single time. V usage is TRBV4-1 and J usage is TRBJ1-1, with D maybe TRBD1 (5 bases). The CDR3 is 14 residues long. CDR1 and CDR2 (germline): MGHRA, YSYEKL. The V and J ends lost 0 bases and 5 bases respectively, with 10 bases between them. The CDR3 DNA is TGCGCCAGCAGCCAAGATCAGGGTTGGACTGAAGCTTTCTTT. It encodes CASSQDQGWTEAFF.

This chain uses TRBV5-4 with TRBJ1-5, with 7 positions matching TRBD1. V dropped 2 bases and J dropped 6; count of bases not matched to a gene: 11. Germline lookup yields CDR1 SGHNT and CDR2 YYREEE (reference sequence). The CDR3 sequence is 16 residues long. CDR3 nucleotides: TGTGCCAGCAGCTTAGGGGGCGGAGATGGATTTCAGCCCCAGCATTTT. Translating gives CASSLGGGDGFQPQHF.

The rearrangement uses TRBV21-1 and TRBJ2-7; the DNA was not compared with TRBD1, the D call given in the table. TRBV21-1 is termed a pseudogene. The CDR3 runs to 16 residues. CDR3 loop: CASPTRTGGETYEQYF. CDR3 bases: TGTGCCAGCCCCACCCGAACAGGGGGCGAGACCTACGAGCAGTACTTC.

CDR3 coding DNA: TGCGCCAGCAGCCAAGAGGGGGGGGCAGGGCGGACAGATACGCAGTATTTT. This sequence encodes CASSQEGGAGRTDTQYF. The rearrangement joins TRBV4-3 to TRBJ2-3, with D perhaps TRBD2 (7 bases). Deletions cut 0 bases from V and 3 bases from J, with 16 bases between. Germline CDR1 is LGHNA and CDR2 is YSLEER. The CDR3 runs 17 residues.

This chain joins TRBV27 and TRBJ2-7, with 8 bases fitting TRBD1. Per germline, CDR1 MNHEY and CDR2 SMNVEV (reference sequence). Losses at the gene ends were 5 bases for V and 4 bases for J; bases not matched to a gene: 4. The CDR3 has 13 residues. The CDR3 DNA follows: TGTGCCAGCAGTATAACAGGGGGATACGAGCAGTACTTC. It is translated as CASSITGGYEQYF.

This chain joins TRBV5-1 and TRBJ2-1, with 9 bases identical to TRBD2. Germline CDR1 reads SGHRS; CDR2 reads YFSETQ. With V trimmed by 4 bases and J by 4 bases, 12 bases remained unmatched. This CDR3 comprises 17 residues. The CDR3 DNA reads as TGCGCCAGCAGCGGGGCACTAGCGGGTTTAATGTACAATGAGCAGTTCTTC. Amino acids: CASSGALAGLMYNEQFF.